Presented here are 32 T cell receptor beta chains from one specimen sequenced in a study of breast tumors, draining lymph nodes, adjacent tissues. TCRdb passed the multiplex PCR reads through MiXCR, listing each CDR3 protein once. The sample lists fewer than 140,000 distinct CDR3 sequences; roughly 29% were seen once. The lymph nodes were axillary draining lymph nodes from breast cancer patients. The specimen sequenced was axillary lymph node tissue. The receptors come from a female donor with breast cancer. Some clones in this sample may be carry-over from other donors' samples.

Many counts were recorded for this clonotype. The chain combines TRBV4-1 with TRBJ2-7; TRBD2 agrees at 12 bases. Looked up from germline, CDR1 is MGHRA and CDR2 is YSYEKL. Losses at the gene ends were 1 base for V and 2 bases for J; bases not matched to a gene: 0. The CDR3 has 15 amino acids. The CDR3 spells CASSQGLAGAYEQYF. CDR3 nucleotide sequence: TGCGCCAGCAGCCAAGGACTAGCGGGAGCCTACGAGCAGTACTTC.

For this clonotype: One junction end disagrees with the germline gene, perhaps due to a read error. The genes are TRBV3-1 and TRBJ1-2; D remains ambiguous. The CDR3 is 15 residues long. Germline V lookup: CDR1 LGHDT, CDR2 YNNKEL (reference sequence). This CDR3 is CASGQDRWSRYGYTF. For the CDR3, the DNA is TGTGCCAGCGGCCAAGACCGCTGGTCTCGCTATGGCTACACCTTC. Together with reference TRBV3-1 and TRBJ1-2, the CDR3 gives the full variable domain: DTAVSQTPKYLVTQMGNDKSIKCEQNLGHDTMYWYKQDSKKFLKIMFSYNNKELIINETVPNRFSPKSPDKAHLNLHINSLELGDSAVYFCASGQDRWSRYGYTFGSGTRLTVV.

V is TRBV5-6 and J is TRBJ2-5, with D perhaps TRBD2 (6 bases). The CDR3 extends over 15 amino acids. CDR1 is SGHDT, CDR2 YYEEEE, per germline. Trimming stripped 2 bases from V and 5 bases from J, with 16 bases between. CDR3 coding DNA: TGTGCCAGCAGCTTCCGGGACTCGGCCCGGGAGACCCAGTACTTC. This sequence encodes CASSFRDSARETQYF.

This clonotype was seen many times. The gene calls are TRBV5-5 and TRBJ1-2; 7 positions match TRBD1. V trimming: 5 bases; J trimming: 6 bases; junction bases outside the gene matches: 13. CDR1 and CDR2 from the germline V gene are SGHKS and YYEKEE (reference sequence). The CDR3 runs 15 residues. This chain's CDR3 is CASRLWTGDMDGYTF. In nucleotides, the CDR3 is TGTGCCAGCAGACTCTGGACAGGAGATATGGATGGCTACACCTTC.

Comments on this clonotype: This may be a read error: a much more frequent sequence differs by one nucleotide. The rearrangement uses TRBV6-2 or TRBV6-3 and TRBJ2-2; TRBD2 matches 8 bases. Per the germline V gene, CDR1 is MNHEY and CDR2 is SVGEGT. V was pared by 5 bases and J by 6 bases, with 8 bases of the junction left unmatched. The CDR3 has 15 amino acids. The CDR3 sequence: CASSDGGAIAGELFF. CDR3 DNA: TGTGCCAGCAGTGACGGGGGGGCGATCGCCGGGGAGCTGTTTTTT.

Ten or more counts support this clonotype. CDR3 DNA sequence: TGTGCCAGCAGCTTGGAACTAGCGGGGGCCTACAATGAGCAGTTCTTC. This codes for CASSLELAGAYNEQFF. The chain links TRBV7-8 to TRBJ2-1; 11 nucleotides line up with TRBD2. Germline CDR1 SGHVS, CDR2 FQNEAQ. V lost 3 bases to trimming and J lost 2 bases; unmatched junction nucleotides: 3. This CDR3 contains 16 residues.

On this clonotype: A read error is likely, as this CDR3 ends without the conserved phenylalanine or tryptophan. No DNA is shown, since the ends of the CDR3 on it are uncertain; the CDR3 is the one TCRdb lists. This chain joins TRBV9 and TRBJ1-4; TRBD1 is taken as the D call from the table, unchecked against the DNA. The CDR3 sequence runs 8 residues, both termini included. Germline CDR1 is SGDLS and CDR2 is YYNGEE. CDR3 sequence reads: CASSSRAG.

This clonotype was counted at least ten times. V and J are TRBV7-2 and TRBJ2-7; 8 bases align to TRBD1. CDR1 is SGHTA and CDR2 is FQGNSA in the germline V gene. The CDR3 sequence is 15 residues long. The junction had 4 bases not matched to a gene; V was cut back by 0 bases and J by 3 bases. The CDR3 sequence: CASSLAGQVRYEQYF. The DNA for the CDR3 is TGTGCCAGCAGCTTAGCGGGACAGGTACGCTACGAGCAGTACTTC.

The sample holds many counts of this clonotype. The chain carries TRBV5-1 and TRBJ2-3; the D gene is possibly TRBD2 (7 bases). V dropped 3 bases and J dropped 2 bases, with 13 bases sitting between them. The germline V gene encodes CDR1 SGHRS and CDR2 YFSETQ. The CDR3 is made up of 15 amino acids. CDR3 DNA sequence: TGCGCCAGCAGCTCCGGGGGGCCTGCCACAGATACGCAGTATTTT. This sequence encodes CASSSGGPATDTQYF.

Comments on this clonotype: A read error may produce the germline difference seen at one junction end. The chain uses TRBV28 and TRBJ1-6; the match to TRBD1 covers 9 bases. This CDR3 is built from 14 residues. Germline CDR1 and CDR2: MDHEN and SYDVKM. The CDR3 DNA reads TGTGCCGGCAGTCCAGGGACAGGGTACCCACCCCTCCACTTT. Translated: CAGSPGTGYPPLHF.

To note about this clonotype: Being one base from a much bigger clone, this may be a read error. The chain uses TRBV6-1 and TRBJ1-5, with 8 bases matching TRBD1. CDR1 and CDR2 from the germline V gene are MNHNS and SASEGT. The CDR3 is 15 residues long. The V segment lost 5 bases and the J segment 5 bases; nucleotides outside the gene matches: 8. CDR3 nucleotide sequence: TGTGCCAGCAGTCAGACGGACAGGGACTATCAGCCCCAGCATTTT. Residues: CASSQTDRDYQPQHF.

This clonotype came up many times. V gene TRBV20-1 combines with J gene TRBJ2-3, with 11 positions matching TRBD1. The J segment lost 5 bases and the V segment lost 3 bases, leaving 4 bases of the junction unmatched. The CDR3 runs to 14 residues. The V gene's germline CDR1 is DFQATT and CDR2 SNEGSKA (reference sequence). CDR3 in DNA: TGCAGTGCTAGTGGACAGGGGGCGGGAGATACGCAGTATTTT. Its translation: CSASGQGAGDTQYF.

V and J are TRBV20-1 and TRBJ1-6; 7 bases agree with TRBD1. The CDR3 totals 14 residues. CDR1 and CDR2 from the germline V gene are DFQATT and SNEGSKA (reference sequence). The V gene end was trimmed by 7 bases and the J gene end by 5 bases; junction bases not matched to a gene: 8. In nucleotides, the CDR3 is TGCAGTGTAAGACCGGGACAGCATAATTCACCCCTCCACTTT. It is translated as CSVRPGQHNSPLHF.

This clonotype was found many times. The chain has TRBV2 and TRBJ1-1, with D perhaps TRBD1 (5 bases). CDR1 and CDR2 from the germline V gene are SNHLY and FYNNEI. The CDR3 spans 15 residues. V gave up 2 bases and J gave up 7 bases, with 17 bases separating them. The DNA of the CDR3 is TGTGCCAGCAGTGAAAGGGAGGGACCCTCGGATGAAGCTTTCTTT. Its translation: CASSEREGPSDEAFF.

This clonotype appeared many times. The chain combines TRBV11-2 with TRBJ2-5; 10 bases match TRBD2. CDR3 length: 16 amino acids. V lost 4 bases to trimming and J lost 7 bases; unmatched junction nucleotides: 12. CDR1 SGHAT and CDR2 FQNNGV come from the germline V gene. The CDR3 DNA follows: TGTGCCAGCAGCTCTATAGCGGGGGGCCGGGCGGGGACCCAGTACTTC. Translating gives CASSSIAGGRAGTQYF.

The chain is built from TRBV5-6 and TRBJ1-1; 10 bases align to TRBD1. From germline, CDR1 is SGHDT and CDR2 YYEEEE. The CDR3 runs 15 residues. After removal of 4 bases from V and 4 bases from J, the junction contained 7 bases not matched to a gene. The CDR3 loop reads CASSIMGQGTTEAFF. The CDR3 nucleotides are TGTGCCAGCAGCATCATGGGACAGGGGACCACTGAAGCTTTCTTT.

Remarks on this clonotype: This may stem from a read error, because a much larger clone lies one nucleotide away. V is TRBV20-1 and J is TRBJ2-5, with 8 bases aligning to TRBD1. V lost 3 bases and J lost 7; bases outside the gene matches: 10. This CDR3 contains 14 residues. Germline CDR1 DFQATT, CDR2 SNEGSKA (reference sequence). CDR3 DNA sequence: TGCAGTGCTAGCGTACAGGGGGGAGGAGCGACCCAGTACTTC. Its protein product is CSASVQGGGATQYF.

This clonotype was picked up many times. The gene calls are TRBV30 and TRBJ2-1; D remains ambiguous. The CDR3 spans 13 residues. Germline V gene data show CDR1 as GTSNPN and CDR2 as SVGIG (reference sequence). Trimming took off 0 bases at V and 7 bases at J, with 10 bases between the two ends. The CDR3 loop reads CAWSVQVQNEQFF. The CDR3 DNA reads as TGTGCCTGGAGTGTACAAGTACAGAATGAGCAGTTCTTC.

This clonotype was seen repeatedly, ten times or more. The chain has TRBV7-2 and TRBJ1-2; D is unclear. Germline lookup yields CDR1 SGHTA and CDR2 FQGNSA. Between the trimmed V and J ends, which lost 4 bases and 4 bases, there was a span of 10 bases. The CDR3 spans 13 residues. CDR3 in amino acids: CASSSRTSYGYTF. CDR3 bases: TGTGCCAGCAGCTCCCGGACCTCCTATGGCTACACCTTC.

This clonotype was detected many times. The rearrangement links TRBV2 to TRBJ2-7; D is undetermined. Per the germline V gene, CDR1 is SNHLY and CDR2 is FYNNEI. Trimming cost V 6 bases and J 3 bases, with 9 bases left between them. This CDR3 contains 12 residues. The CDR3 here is CASRGMGYEQYF. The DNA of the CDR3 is TGTGCCAGCAGAGGGATGGGCTACGAGCAGTACTTC. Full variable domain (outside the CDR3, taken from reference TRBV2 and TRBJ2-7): EPEVTQTPSHQVTQMGQEVILRCVPISNHLYFYWYRQILGQKVEFLVSFYNNEISEKSEIFDDQFSVERPDGSNFTLKIRSTKLEDSAMYFCASRGMGYEQYFGPGTRLTVT.

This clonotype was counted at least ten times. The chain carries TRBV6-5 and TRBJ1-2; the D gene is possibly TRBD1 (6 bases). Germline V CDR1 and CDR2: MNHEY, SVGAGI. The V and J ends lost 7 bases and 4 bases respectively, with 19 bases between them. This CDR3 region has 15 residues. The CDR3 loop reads CASTKGSGDGYGYTF. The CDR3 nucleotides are TGTGCCAGCACCAAGGGTTCAGGGGACGGCTATGGCTACACCTTC.

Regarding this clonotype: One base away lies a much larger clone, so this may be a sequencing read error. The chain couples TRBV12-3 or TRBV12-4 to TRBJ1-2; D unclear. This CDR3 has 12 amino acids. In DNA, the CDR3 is TGTGCCAGCAGTTTTTCCCCCGGGGAGTTTGTGTTC. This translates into CASSFSPGEFVF.

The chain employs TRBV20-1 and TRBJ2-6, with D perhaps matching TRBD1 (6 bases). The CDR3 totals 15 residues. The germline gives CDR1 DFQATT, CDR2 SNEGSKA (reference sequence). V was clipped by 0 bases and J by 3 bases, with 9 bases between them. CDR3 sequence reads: CSARDRGGGANVLTF. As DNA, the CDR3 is TGCAGTGCTAGAGACAGGGGTGGTGGGGCCAACGTCCTGACTTTC.

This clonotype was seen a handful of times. The CDR3 reads CASMHSGGPPGDYGYTF. Here the CDR3 DNA reads TGTGCCAGCATGCACTCAGGGGGCCCTCCTGGGGACTATGGCTACACCTTC. The rearrangement uses TRBV6-5 and TRBJ1-2; TRBD1 aligns across 8 bases. Germline assignment: CDR1 MNHEY and CDR2 SVGAGI. J gave up 3 bases and V 7 bases, and 16 bases lay outside the gene matches. CDR3 length: 17 residues.

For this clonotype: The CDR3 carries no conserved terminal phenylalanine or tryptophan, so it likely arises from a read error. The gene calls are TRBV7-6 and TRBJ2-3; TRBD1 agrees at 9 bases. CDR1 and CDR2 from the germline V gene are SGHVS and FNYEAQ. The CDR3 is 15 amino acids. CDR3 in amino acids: CASSLTGGSTGTQYL. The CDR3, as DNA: TGTGCCAGCAGCTTAACAGGGGGCAGCACAGGTACGCAGTATCTT.

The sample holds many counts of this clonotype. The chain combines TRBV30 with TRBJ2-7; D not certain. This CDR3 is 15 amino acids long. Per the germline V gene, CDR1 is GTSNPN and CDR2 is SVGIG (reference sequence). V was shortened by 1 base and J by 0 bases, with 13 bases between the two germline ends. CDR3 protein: CAWSAPVHLSYEQYF. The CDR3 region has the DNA TGTGCCTGGAGTGCCCCGGTCCATCTCTCCTACGAGCAGTACTTC. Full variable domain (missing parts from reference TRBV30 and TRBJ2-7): SQTIHQWPATLVQPVGSPLSLECTVEGTSNPNLYWYRQAAGRGLQLLFYSVGIGQISSEVPQNLSASRPQDRQFILSSKKLLLSDSGFYLCAWSAPVHLSYEQYFGPGTRLTVT.

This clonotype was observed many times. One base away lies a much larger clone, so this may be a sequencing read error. The CDR3 coding sequence is TGCAGTGCTATGGGACAGGGGGACCACACTGAGCAGTTCTTC. Residues: CSAMGQGDHTEQFF. This rearrangement joins TRBV20-1 to TRBJ2-1, with 11 bases that match TRBD1. Germline values: CDR1 DFQATT, CDR2 SNEGSKA (reference sequence). V lost 4 bases and J lost 9; bases outside the gene matches: 8. The CDR3 sequence is 14 residues long.

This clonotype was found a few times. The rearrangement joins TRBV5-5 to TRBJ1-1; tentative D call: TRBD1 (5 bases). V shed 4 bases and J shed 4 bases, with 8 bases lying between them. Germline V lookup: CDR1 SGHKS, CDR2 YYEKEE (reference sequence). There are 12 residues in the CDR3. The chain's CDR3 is CASSLQVTEAFF. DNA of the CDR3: TGTGCCAGCAGCCTACAGGTCACTGAAGCTTTCTTT.

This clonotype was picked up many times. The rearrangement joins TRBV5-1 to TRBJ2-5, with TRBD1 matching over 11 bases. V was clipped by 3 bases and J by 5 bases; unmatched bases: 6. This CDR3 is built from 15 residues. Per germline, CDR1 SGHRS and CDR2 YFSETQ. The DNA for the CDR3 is TGCGCCAGCAGCTGGGCCGGGACAGGGGGTGAGACCCAGTACTTC. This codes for CASSWAGTGGETQYF.

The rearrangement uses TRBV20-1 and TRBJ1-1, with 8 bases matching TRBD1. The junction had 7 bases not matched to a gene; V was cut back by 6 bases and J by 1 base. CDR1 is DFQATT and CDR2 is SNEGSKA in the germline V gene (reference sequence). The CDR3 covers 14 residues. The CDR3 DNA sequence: TGCAGTGCGCGTCCCGGGACAGGGAACACTGAAGCTTTCTTT. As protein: CSARPGTGNTEAFF.

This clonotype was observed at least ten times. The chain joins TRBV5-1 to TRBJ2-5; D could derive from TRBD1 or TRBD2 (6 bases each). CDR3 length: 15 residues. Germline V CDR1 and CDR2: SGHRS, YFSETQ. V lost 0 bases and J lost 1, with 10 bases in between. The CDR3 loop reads CASSLAGGGQETQYF. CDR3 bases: TGCGCCAGCAGCTTGGCCGGGGGCGGCCAAGAGACCCAGTACTTC.

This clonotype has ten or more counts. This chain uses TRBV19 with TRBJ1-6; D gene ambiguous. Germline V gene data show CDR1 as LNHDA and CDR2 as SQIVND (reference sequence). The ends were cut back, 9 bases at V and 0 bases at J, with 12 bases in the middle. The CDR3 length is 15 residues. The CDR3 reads CARLTPSSYNSPLHF. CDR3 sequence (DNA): TGTGCCAGACTGACACCGAGCTCCTATAATTCACCCCTCCACTTT.